This is a list of T cell receptor beta chains from one sample in a study of CD8+ T cells in alopecia areata. The assay was immunoSEQ multiplex PCR, and TCRdb's table has in-frame clones only and misses some. The table includes roughly 220,000 clones, roughly two fifths detected once. The source material was CD4+ T cells sorted from blood, sampled between weeks 30 and 35, from a patient treated with tofacitinib. The receptors come from a human donor with alopecia areata. Both conserved end residues are part of each CDR3. D genes are given only for firm matches. Rows may omit the clone size; those that give it use once, few, many or a size class.

j_call clone_size v_call d_call cdr3_aa cdr3_nt
TRBJ2-1 once TRBV30 NA CAWSGSAISEQFF TGTGCCTGGAGTGGGTCGGCTATCAGTGAGCAGTTCTTC
TRBJ2-2 NA TRBV7-3 NA CASSSTSALGELFF TGTGCCAGCAGCTCCACTAGTGCCCTCGGGGAGCTGTTTTTT
TRBJ1-6 NA TRBV4-2 NA CASSQVGGRDGNSPLHF TGTGCCAGCAGCCAAGTAGGAGGCAGGGACGGTAATTCACCCCTCCACTTT
TRBJ1-1 few TRBV6-5 TRBD1 CASRTGSLNTEAFF TGTGCCAGCAGGACAGGGTCCCTGAACACTGAAGCTTTCTTT
TRBJ1-5 NA TRBV19 TRBD1 CASSPTGLSNQPQHF TGTGCCAGTAGTCCGACAGGGTTGAGCAATCAGCCCCAGCATTTT
TRBJ2-7 NA TRBV7-9 TRBD2 CASSLTSGSAYEQYF TGTGCCAGCAGCTTAACTAGCGGGAGTGCCTACGAGCAGTACTTC
TRBJ2-1 NA TRBV6-1 NA CASSEDRRYINNEQFF TGTGCCAGCAGTGAAGATAGACGGTACATCAACAATGAGCAGTTCTTC
TRBJ2-7 NA TRBV2 NA CASSPQGVLYEQYF TGTGCCAGCAGTCCTCAAGGGGTCCTCTACGAGCAGTACTTC
TRBJ2-3 NA TRBV6-1 TRBD1 CASSRQGGGTDTQYF TGTGCCAGCAGCCGACAGGGGGGAGGGACAGATACGCAGTATTTT
TRBJ1-1 few TRBV7-9 NA CASSGRTALNTEAFF TGTGCCAGCAGCGGGCGGACAGCCCTGAACACTGAAGCTTTCTTT
TRBJ1-2 NA TRBV29-1 NA CSVDLGHPANYGYTF TGCAGCGTTGATTTGGGACACCCAGCTAACTATGGCTACACCTTC
TRBJ2-7 NA TRBV5-4 NA CASSLSWASSYEQYF TGTGCCAGCAGCTTGTCTTGGGCAAGCTCCTACGAGCAGTACTTC
TRBJ1-1 NA TRBV4-1 TRBD1 CASSQEQGGYTEAFF TGCGCCAGCAGCCAAGAACAGGGGGGTTACACTGAAGCTTTCTTT
TRBJ2-2 NA TRBV6-5 TRBD1 CASSSWTGNTGELFF TGTGCCAGCAGTTCTTGGACAGGGAACACCGGGGAGCTGTTTTTT
TRBJ2-1 NA TRBV11-2 NA CASTADGLSYNEQFF TGTGCCAGCACCGCGGACGGACTATCCTACAATGAGCAGTTCTTC
TRBJ2-3 NA TRBV29-1 NA CSVEGYTDTQYF TGCAGCGTTGAGGGTTACACAGATACGCAGTATTTT
TRBJ1-5 few TRBV27 NA CASSIQGRQPQHF TGTGCCAGCAGTATACAGGGACGCCAGCCCCAGCATTTT
TRBJ2-3 few TRBV5-4 TRBD1 CASSLGKTGGSTDTQYF TGTGCCAGCAGCTTAGGAAAGACAGGGGGAAGCACAGATACGCAGTATTTT
TRBJ1-4 NA TRBV19 NA CASSIRAKGALEKLFF TGTGCCAGTAGTATCCGGGCCAAGGGAGCATTGGAAAAACTGTTTTTT
TRBJ1-2 many TRBV30 NA CAWSVPPDGYTF TGTGCCTGGAGTGTACCCCCGGATGGCTACACCTTC
TRBJ2-1 NA TRBV15 NA CATTPGYQTDEQFF TGTGCCACCACCCCTGGCTACCAGACGGATGAGCAGTTCTTC
TRBJ2-2 few TRBV5-1 NA CASSLADHGGELFF TGCGCCAGCAGCTTGGCCGACCATGGCGGGGAGCTGTTTTTT
TRBJ2-1 NA TRBV25-1 NA CASSTLGGLLALF TGTGCCAGCAGTACCCTCGGGGGTTTGTTGGCCCTCTTC
TRBJ2-7 NA TRBV6-5 TRBD2 CASSYTSGGYYEQYF TGTGCCAGCAGTTATACTAGCGGGGGATACTACGAGCAGTACTTC
TRBJ1-1 many TRBV10-2 TRBD1 CASSRDRANTEAFF TGCGCCAGCAGCCGGGACAGGGCGAACACTGAAGCTTTCTTT
TRBJ2-4 NA TRBV4-2 NA CASSQGGRLAKNIQYF TGTGCCAGCAGCCAAGGGGGGCGGCTAGCCAAAAACATTCAGTACTTC
TRBJ2-4 NA TRBV5-1 NA CASSLTGNIQYF TGCGCCAGCAGCTTGACAGGGAACATTCAGTACTTC
TRBJ1-5 NA TRBV14 TRBD1 CASSQWTGNILKRGPQHF TGTGCCAGCAGCCAATGGACAGGGAATATTCTAAAACGAGGTCCCCAGCATTTT